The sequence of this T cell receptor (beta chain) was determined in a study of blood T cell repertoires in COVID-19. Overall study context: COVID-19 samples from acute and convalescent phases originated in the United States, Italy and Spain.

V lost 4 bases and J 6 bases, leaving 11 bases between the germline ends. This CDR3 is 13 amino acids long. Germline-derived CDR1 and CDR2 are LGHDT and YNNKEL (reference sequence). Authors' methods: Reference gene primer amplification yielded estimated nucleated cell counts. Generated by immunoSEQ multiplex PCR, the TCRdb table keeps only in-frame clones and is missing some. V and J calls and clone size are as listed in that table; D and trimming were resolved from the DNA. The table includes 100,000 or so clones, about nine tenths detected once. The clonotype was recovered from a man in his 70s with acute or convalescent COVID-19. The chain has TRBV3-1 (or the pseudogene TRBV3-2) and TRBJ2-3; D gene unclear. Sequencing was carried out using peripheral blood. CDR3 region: CASSLTSRDTQYF. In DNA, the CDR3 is TGTGCCAGCAGCCTCACGTCCAGGGATACGCAGTATTTT.